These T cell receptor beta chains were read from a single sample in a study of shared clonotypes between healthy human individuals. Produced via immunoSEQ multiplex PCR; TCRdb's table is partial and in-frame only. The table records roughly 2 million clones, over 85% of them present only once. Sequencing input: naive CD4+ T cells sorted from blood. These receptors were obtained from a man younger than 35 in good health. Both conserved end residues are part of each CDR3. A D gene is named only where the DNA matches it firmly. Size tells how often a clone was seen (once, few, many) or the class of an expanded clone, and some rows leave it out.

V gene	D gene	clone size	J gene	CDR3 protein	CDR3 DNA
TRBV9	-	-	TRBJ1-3	CASSVQGYSGNTIYF	TGTGCCAGCAGCGTACAGGGATACTCTGGAAACACCATATATTTT
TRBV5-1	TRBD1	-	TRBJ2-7	CASSLDGTGGYEQYF	TGCGCCAGCAGCTTGGACGGGACAGGGGGATACGAGCAGTACTTC
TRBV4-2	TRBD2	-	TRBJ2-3	CASSQTPGLAGSTDTQYF	TGTGCCAGCAGCCAAACCCCTGGACTAGCGGGGAGCACAGATACGCAGTATTTT
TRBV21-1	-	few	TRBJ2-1	CASSTMNEQFF	TGTGCCAGCAGCACGATGAATGAGCAGTTCTTC
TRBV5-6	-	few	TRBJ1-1	CASSLLDGRTEAFF	TGTGCCAGCAGCCTTTTAGATGGTCGGACTGAAGCTTTCTTT
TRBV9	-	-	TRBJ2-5	CASSVGAAPYQETQYF	TGTGCCAGCAGCGTAGGCGCAGCCCCGTACCAAGAGACCCAGTACTTC
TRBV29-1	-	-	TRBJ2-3	CSVRPKDTQYF	TGCAGCGTTCGACCGAAAGATACGCAGTATTTT
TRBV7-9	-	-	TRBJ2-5	CASSLVTGLETQYF	TGTGCCAGCAGCTTAGTTACTGGGTTGGAGACCCAGTACTTC
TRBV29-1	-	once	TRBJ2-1	CSARDSPSLQEQFF	TGCAGCGCCCGGGACTCCCCATCTCTCCAGGAGCAGTTCTTC
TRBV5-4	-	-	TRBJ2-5	CASSPTGYQETQYF	TGTGCCAGCAGCCCGACGGGGTATCAAGAGACCCAGTACTTC
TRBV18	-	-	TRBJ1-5	CASSPPGGGQPQHF	TGTGCCAGCTCTCCACCAGGAGGGGGTCAGCCCCAGCATTTT
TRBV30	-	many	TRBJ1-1	CAWSPGDPEAFF	TGTGCCTGGAGCCCCGGGGACCCTGAAGCTTTCTTT
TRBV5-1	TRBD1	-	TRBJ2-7	CASSEDRGDEQYF	TGCGCCAGCAGCGAGGACAGGGGTGACGAGCAGTACTTC
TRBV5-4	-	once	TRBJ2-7	CASSPQWESYEQYF	TGTGCCAGCAGCCCACAGTGGGAGTCTTACGAGCAGTACTTC
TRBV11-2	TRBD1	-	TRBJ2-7	CASSTSGQLYEQYF	TGTGCCAGCAGCACCTCGGGACAGCTATACGAGCAGTACTTC
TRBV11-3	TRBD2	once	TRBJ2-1	CASSFAGESYNEQFF	TGTGCCAGCAGCTTTGCGGGGGAATCGTACAATGAGCAGTTCTTC
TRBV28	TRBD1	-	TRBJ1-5	CASSLGTGNQPQHF	TGTGCCAGCAGCCTAGGGACAGGGAATCAGCCCCAGCATTTT
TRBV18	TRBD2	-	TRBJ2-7	CASSPKREVYSNEQYF	TGTGCCAGCTCACCGAAGCGGGAGGTATATAGCAACGAGCAGTACTTC
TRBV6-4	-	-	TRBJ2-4	CASSDPGLSLAKNIQYF	TGTGCCAGCAGTGACCCAGGACTGTCACTAGCCAAAAACATTCAGTACTTC
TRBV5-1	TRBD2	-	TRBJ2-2	CASSLGGRAGDTGELFF	TGCGCCAGCAGCTTGGGAGGGAGGGCCGGTGACACCGGGGAGCTGTTTTTT
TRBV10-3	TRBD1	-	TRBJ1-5	CATGTGVDQPQHF	TGTGCCACAGGGACAGGGGTCGATCAGCCCCAGCATTTT
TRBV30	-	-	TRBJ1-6	CAWSVGREARTGNSPLHF	TGTGCCTGGAGTGTCGGCCGCGAGGCCCGCACCGGCAATTCACCCCTCCACTTT
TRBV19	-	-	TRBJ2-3	CASSTGRGTDTQYF	TGTGCCAGTAGTACCGGGCGTGGCACAGATACGCAGTATTTT
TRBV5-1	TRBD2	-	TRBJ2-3	CASSSRLAGADTQYF	TGCGCCAGCAGCTCACGACTAGCGGGTGCAGATACGCAGTATTTT
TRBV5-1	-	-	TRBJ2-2	CASSFQIDRDREAGGLFF	TGCGCCAGCAGCTTCCAGATTGACCGGGACAGGGAAGCGGGAGGGCTGTTTTTT